The 27 T cell receptor beta chains given below trace back to one sample, sequenced in a study of T-cell reconstitution after alpha-beta-depleted transplantation in children. For TCRbeta, the library was prepared with unique molecular identifiers. MiXCR, run by TCRdb on the PCR reads, gives a single entry per CDR3 protein. The sample lists a few hundred thousand distinct CDR3 sequences; 13% were seen once. The specimen comprised PBMCs, mostly from graft donor cells, sampled 360 days after TCRalphabeta/CD19-depleted stem cell transplant. The receptors derive from a male patient younger than 18 who had a stem cell transplant for acute myeloid leukemia, so the T cells may come from the graft donor.

The sample holds a few counts of this clonotype. This sequence joins TRBV20-1 and TRBJ2-4; D is unresolved. This CDR3 is built from 14 residues. The germline V and J ends were trimmed by 3 bases and 0 bases, with 9 bases remaining between them. The germline gives CDR1 DFQATT, CDR2 SNEGSKA (reference sequence). CDR3 nucleotide sequence: TGCAGTGCTAGGGTGGTCCTAGCCAAAAACATTCAGTACTTC. Its protein is CSARVVLAKNIQYF.

This chain uses TRBV29-1 with TRBJ2-7; D is possibly TRBD2 (6 bases). Trimming took off 5 bases at V and 2 bases at J, with 7 bases between the two ends. Germline V gene sequence: CDR1 SQVTM, CDR2 ANQGSEA. The CDR3 has 11 amino acids. The CDR3 sequence is CSVSGAYEQYF. CDR3 coding DNA: TGCAGCGTTTCGGGAGCCTACGAGCAGTACTTC.

This clonotype was counted a few times. The V gene is TRBV5-6, the J gene TRBJ2-2, with a weak D call TRBD2 (6 bases). The V end lost 3 bases, the J end lost 2 bases, and 14 bases lay between the germline ends. CDR1 is SGHDT and CDR2 is YYEEEE in the germline V gene. The CDR3 has 16 amino acids. CDR3 DNA sequence: TGTGCCAGCAGCTGGGAGGTGGCGGTTAACACCGGGGAGCTGTTTTTT. Encoded protein: CASSWEVAVNTGELFF. Based on the CDR3 plus reference TRBV5-6 and TRBJ2-2, the full variable domain is DAGVTQSPTHLIKTRGQQVTLRCSPKSGHDTVSWYQQALGQGPQFIFQYYEEEERQRGNFPDRFSGHQFPNYSSELNVNALLLGDSALYLCASSWEVAVNTGELFFGEGSRLTVL.

This clonotype was seen a handful of times. This chain connects TRBV7-6 to TRBJ2-5; a possible D gene is TRBD2 (6 bases). The CDR3 consists of 14 residues. CDR1 and CDR2 (germline): SGHVS, FNYEAQ. Trimming stripped 0 bases from V and 9 bases from J, with 14 bases between. For the CDR3, the DNA is TGTGCCAGCAGCTTAGCGGCGGGGCCCGTGGCCCAGTACTTC. Amino acid sequence: CASSLAAGPVAQYF.

J is TRBJ2-1 and V is TRBV7-8; 9 bases agree with TRBD1. V lost 1 base and J lost 3; bases outside the gene matches: 4. Germline V gene lookup returns CDR1 SGHVS and CDR2 FQNEAQ. The CDR3 has 16 amino acids. CDR3 sequence (DNA): TGTGCCAGCAGCTTAGAGTTGGGACAGGGCTACAATGAGCAGTTCTTC. It yields the protein CASSLELGQGYNEQFF.

The chain employs TRBV5-1 and TRBJ2-7; D is tentatively TRBD1 or TRBD2 (5 bases each). V lost 4 bases, J lost 6 bases, and 23 bases lay in between. CDR3 size: 16 residues. CDR1 is SGHRS, CDR2 YFSETQ, per germline. The CDR3 protein is CASSAGLLGVMREQYF. DNA for the CDR3: TGCGCCAGCAGCGCCGGCCTCTTGGGGGTGATGCGCGAGCAGTACTTC.

This clonotype was seen only a few times. The DNA for the CDR3 is TGTGCCAGCAGCCAGTTAACAGGCTTCGAGCAGTACTTC. Residues: CASSQLTGFEQYF. V gene TRBV7-9 combines with J gene TRBJ2-7, with TRBD1 as a possible D gene (5 bases). Germline V gives CDR1 SEHNR, CDR2 FQNEAQ (reference sequence). Trimming cost V 5 bases and J 6 bases, with 14 bases left between them. This CDR3 is built from 13 residues.

The CDR3, as DNA: TGTGCCAGCAGTTTAGACCCCGCCTCCTACGAGCAGTACTTC. This translates into CASSLDPASYEQYF. The rearrangement links TRBV6-2 or TRBV6-3 to TRBJ2-7; D gene uncertain. The CDR3 spans 14 residues. Germline CDR1 is MNHEY and CDR2 is SVGEGT. Trimming pared 4 bases from V and 0 bases from J, leaving 10 bases between.

This rearrangement joins TRBV28 to TRBJ2-3; TRBD2 agrees at 9 bases. After removal of 3 bases from V and 6 bases from J, the junction contained 19 bases not matched to a gene. CDR1 and CDR2 (germline): MDHEN, SYDVKM. CDR3 size: 19 residues. In nucleotides, the CDR3 is TGTGCCAGCAGTTTTCGGGGCGGACGCGGGAGGGCCTACGCGGATACGCAGTATTTT. Translating gives CASSFRGGRGRAYADTQYF.

The chain has TRBV20-1 and TRBJ2-2; 11 bases agree with TRBD2. The CDR3 is made up of 15 amino acids. CDR1 is DFQATT and CDR2 is SNEGSKA in the germline V gene (reference sequence). J lost 7 bases, V lost 3 bases, and 7 bases had no gene match. Written as DNA, the CDR3 is TGCAGTGCTAGTTTGGGGACTAGCGGTATCGGGGAGCTGTTTTTT. As protein: CSASLGTSGIGELFF.

At least ten counts were recorded for this clonotype. The chain links TRBV4-2 to TRBJ2-1; 11 bases are a match to TRBD2. Germline CDR1 reads LGHNA; CDR2 reads YNFKEQ. Germline trimming cut 3 bases from V and 9 bases from J; bases unmatched to any gene: 13. The CDR3 consists of 17 residues. The CDR3 loop reads CASSQSGDSGRVGEQFF. CDR3 nucleotides: TGTGCCAGCAGCCAGTCTGGGGATAGCGGGAGGGTTGGTGAGCAGTTCTTC.

The rearrangement uses TRBV24-1 and TRBJ2-2; D ambiguous. V dropped 2 bases and J dropped 3 bases, with 3 bases sitting between them. Germline V lookup: CDR1 KGHDR, CDR2 SFDVKD. This CDR3 comprises 13 residues. CDR3 amino acids: CATSDSHTGELFF. For the CDR3, the DNA is TGTGCCACCAGTGATTCCCACACCGGGGAGCTGTTTTTT.

The J gene is TRBJ2-5, the V gene TRBV12-3 or TRBV12-4; 7 bases match TRBD1. CDR3 length equals 14 residues. Trimming took 6 bases from V and 1 from J; bases not matched to a gene: 5. The CDR3 DNA reads TGTGCCAGCAGACCCCGACAGGGCCAAGAGACCCAGTACTTC. Residues: CASRPRQGQETQYF.

This clonotype came up a few times. One end of the junction does not line up with germline, which may come from a read error. The chain uses TRBV7-7 and TRBJ2-1; D uncertain. The CDR3 spans 15 residues. Germline CDR1 is SSHAT and CDR2 is FNYEAQ (reference sequence). The CDR3 protein is CASSLVPSTGNEQFF. In DNA form, the CDR3 reads TGTGCTAGCAGCTTAGTACCTAGTACTGGCAATGAGCAGTTCTTC.

This clonotype appeared a few times. The V and J genes are TRBV4-2 and TRBJ2-3; 13 bases align to TRBD2. CDR3 length: 16 amino acids. V lost 5 bases, J lost 4 bases, and 6 bases stayed unmatched. Germline V CDR1 and CDR2: LGHNA, YNFKEQ. CDR3 in DNA: TGTGCCAGCAGCTATTCAGGGACTAGCGGGGCAGATACGCAGTATTTT. The encoded protein is CASSYSGTSGADTQYF.

The V gene is TRBV20-1, the J gene TRBJ2-1; D is perhaps TRBD2 (6 bases). The CDR3 extends over 17 amino acids. Germline V lookup: CDR1 DFQATT, CDR2 SNEGSKA (reference sequence). The V end lost 0 bases, the J end lost 3 bases, and 18 bases lay between the germline ends. CDR3 in DNA: TGCAGTGCTAGAGATAAAGGGACTCCGCCCGTCTACAATGAGCAGTTCTTC. It codes for CSARDKGTPPVYNEQFF.

This clonotype showed up just a few times. This sequence joins TRBV20-1 and TRBJ1-2, with TRBD1 matching over 9 bases. V lost 1 base, J lost 2 bases, and 5 bases stayed unmatched. CDR1 and CDR2 from the germline V gene are DFQATT and SNEGSKA (reference sequence). The CDR3 is 15 residues long. CDR3 sequence: CSARAGDRANYGYTF. The CDR3 DNA follows: TGCAGTGCTAGAGCAGGGGACAGGGCCAACTATGGCTACACCTTC.

This clonotype was counted many times. The chain carries TRBV4-3 and TRBJ2-7; D unresolved. The CDR3 runs to 14 residues. Germline CDR1 and CDR2: LGHNA and YSLEER. V gave up 0 bases and J gave up 7 bases, with 13 bases separating them. CDR3 in DNA: TGCGCCAGCAGCCAAGATAATAATCTCGGGGAGCAGTACTTC. Its translation: CASSQDNNLGEQYF.

The genes are TRBV20-1 and TRBJ2-3; 7 bases match TRBD2. The CDR3 spans 15 residues. The V gene end was trimmed by 3 bases and the J gene end by 1 base; junction bases not matched to a gene: 7. Germline assignment: CDR1 DFQATT and CDR2 SNEGSKA (reference sequence). CDR3 sequence reads: CSARVLAVRTDTQYF. The CDR3 DNA is TGCAGTGCTAGGGTTCTAGCGGTGCGCACAGATACGCAGTATTTT.

This chain connects TRBV12-3 or TRBV12-4 to TRBJ2-1; TRBD2 aligns across 12 bases. This CDR3 has 21 amino acids. The J segment lost 4 bases and the V segment lost 1 base, leaving 17 bases of the junction unmatched. CDR3 coding DNA: TGTGCCAGCAGTTTAGTCCGCCCGGGGGCATGGACTAGCGGGAAATACAATGAGCAGTTCTTC. Protein: CASSLVRPGAWTSGKYNEQFF.

This clonotype showed up just a few times. The genes are TRBV28 and TRBJ1-1; possible D gene TRBD1, 5 bases. This CDR3 contains 12 residues. Germline loops: CDR1 MDHEN, CDR2 SYDVKM. With 7 bases removed from V and 6 bases from J, the gap between germline ends came to 12 bases. CDR3 coding DNA: TGTGCCAGCATATGGCGGGGCGCTGAAGCTTTCTTT. Its protein is CASIWRGAEAFF.

The V and J genes are TRBV7-2 and TRBJ2-7; 10 bases map to TRBD2. Losses at the gene ends were 0 bases for V and 2 bases for J; bases not matched to a gene: 4. The CDR3 spans 16 residues. Germline loops: CDR1 SGHTA, CDR2 FQGNSA. The CDR3 spells CASSLAPAGGPYEQYF. CDR3 sequence (DNA): TGTGCCAGCAGCTTAGCCCCAGCGGGAGGGCCCTACGAGCAGTACTTC.

The chain employs TRBV7-6 and TRBJ2-7; the D is unclear. Germline V CDR1 and CDR2: SGHVS, FNYEAQ. The germline V and J ends were trimmed by 1 base and 5 bases, with 15 bases remaining between them. The CDR3 has 15 amino acids. DNA of the CDR3: TGTGCCAGCAGCTTAGTATGGACCCATAGCAACGAGCAGTACTTC. Translating gives CASSLVWTHSNEQYF.

The rearrangement uses TRBV27 and TRBJ2-7; tentatively, D is TRBD2 (7 bases). This CDR3 has 16 residues. Trimming took 6 bases from V and 2 from J, leaving 20 bases between them. The germline CDR1 and CDR2 sequences are MNHEY and SMNVEV (reference sequence). CDR3 residues: CASSPSFAGATYEQYF. In DNA, the CDR3 is TGTGCCAGCAGCCCATCGTTCGCGGGGGCTACCTACGAGCAGTACTTC.

This clonotype has a count of ten or more. This chain uses TRBV12-3 or TRBV12-4 with TRBJ2-7; TRBD2 is a possible D gene (6 bases). The CDR3 has 13 residues. V was trimmed by 6 bases and J by 1 base, leaving 10 bases between them. The DNA for the CDR3 is TGTGCCAGCAGATCCGGGACTTCCTACGAGCAGTACTTC. This gives the protein CASRSGTSYEQYF.

This clonotype has just one count. The chain couples TRBV7-2 to TRBJ2-7; unclear D gene. This CDR3 is built from 15 residues. Germline CDR1 reads SGHTA; CDR2 reads FQGNSA. The ends were cut back, 4 bases at V and 2 bases at J, with 15 bases in the middle. The CDR3: CASSSGRSLPYEQYF. The CDR3 DNA is TGTGCCAGCAGCTCCGGACGGTCCCTACCCTACGAGCAGTACTTC.

About this clonotype itself: Since a much larger clone is just one base distant, this may be a read error. The genes are TRBV12-3 or TRBV12-4 and TRBJ2-5, with D uncertain. CDR3 length equals 12 residues. V was pared by 6 bases and J by 8 bases, with 13 bases between. The CDR3 sequence: CASRGGGDTQYF. The CDR3 DNA sequence: TGTGCCAGCAGGGGCGGTGGAGATACCCAGTACTTC.